This TCR beta chain was found in a study of blood T cell repertoires in COVID-19. At the level of the study: The cDNA or gDNA used as material had been derived from T cells, B-cell-depleted T cells, or PBMCs.

Generated by immunoSEQ multiplex PCR, the TCRdb table keeps only in-frame clones and is missing some. The sample consists of around 260,000 clones, around four fifths of them appearing once. Germline V gene data show CDR1 as MNHEY and CDR2 as SMNVEV (reference sequence). The CDR3 is 13 residues long. The ends lost 7 bases at V and 6 bases at J; junction bases unmatched: 7. The chain has TRBV27 and TRBJ1-2; 8 bases fit TRBD1. The source of this sequence is a woman between 50 and 59 years old who had recovered from COVID-19. The sample comprised peripheral blood. The CDR3 spells CASMGRGHHGYTF. Here the CDR3 DNA reads TGTGCCAGCATGGGCAGGGGGCATCATGGCTACACCTTC.